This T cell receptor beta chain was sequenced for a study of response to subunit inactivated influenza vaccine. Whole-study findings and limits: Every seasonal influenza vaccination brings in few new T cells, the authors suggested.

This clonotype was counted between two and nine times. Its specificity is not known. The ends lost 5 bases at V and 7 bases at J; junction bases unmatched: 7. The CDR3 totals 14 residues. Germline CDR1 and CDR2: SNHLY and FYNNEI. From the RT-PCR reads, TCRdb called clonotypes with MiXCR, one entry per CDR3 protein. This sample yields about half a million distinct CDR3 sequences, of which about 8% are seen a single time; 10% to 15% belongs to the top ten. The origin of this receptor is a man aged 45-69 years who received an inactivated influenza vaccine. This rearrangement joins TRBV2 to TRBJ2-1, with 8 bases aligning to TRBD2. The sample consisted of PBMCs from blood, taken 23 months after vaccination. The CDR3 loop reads CASSPGTRRNEQFF. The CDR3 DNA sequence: TGTGCCAGCAGTCCGGGGACTAGGAGGAATGAGCAGTTCTTC.